Listed below are T cell receptor beta chains from one sample, sequenced in a study of blood T cell repertoires in COVID-19. Clones were sequenced by immunoSEQ multiplex PCR, and TCRdb holds only the in-frame ones, with some missing. Here the sample spans tens of thousands of clones, about nine tenths being singletons. The source material was peripheral blood. Source of these receptors: a man older than 75 with acute or convalescent COVID-19. Each CDR3 is given with its conserved first and last residue. The D gene is left open where the match is weak. Size is omitted from some rows. Given values are once, few, many or a class for expanded clones.

cdr3_aa	cdr3_nt	clone_size	j_call	cdr3_length	d_call	v_call
CGSYRDDTGELFF	TGCGGAAGTTACAGGGACGACACCGGGGAGCTGTTTTTT	-	TRBJ2-2	13	-	TRBV12-3/TRBV12-4
CASMGSPYNSPLHF	TGTGCCAGCATGGGCAGCCCCTATAATTCACCCCTCCACTTT	-	TRBJ1-6	14	-	TRBV6-5
CASTGTQGNSNQPQHF	TGTGCCAGCACCGGAACACAGGGAAATAGCAATCAGCCCCAGCATTTT	-	TRBJ1-5	16	-	TRBV2
CASRTSGTDTQYF	TGTGCCAGCAGGACTAGCGGGACAGATACGCAGTATTTT	-	TRBJ2-3	13	TRBD2	TRBV2
CASRDNYEQYF	TGTGCCAGCAGAGACAACTACGAGCAGTACTTC	-	TRBJ2-7	11	-	TRBV27
CASSPRRVLTNEKLFF	TGTGCCAGCAGCCCTCGGAGGGTATTAACTAATGAAAAACTGTTTTTT	-	TRBJ1-4	16	-	TRBV7-9
CASSAGTEYNQPQHF	TGTGCCAGCAGCGCCGGGACTGAGTACAATCAGCCCCAGCATTTT	few	TRBJ1-5	15	-	TRBV7-2
CSVLDRGLTEQYF	TGCAGCGTTTTGGACAGGGGGCTCACCGAGCAGTACTTC	few	TRBJ2-7	13	TRBD1	TRBV29-1
CASSLALTGRETQYF	TGTGCCAGCAGCTTAGCTCTGACAGGAAGGGAGACCCAGTACTTC	-	TRBJ2-5	15	-	TRBV7-2
CASSYDRDVNEQFF	TGTGCCAGCAGCTACGACAGGGACGTGAATGAGCAGTTCTTC	-	TRBJ2-1	14	TRBD1	TRBV7-3
CASSSTSGGYYNEQFF	TGTGCCAGCAGCTCCACTAGCGGGGGATACTACAATGAGCAGTTCTTC	-	TRBJ2-1	16	TRBD2	TRBV7-3
CASSSGLLKETQYF	TGTGCCAGCAGCTCGGGACTTCTCAAAGAGACCCAGTACTTC	once	TRBJ2-5	14	-	TRBV7-9
CASSQLAGVQETQYF	TGTGCCAGCAGCCAACTAGCGGGGGTCCAAGAGACCCAGTACTTC	-	TRBJ2-5	15	TRBD2	TRBV7-2
CASSVQGRGDEKLFF	TGTGCCAGCAGCGTACAGGGCAGGGGGGACGAAAAACTGTTTTTT	-	TRBJ1-4	15	TRBD1	TRBV9
CASSLGRYRDGRETQYF	TGTGCCAGCAGCTTAGGACGATACAGGGATGGGCGGGAGACCCAGTACTTC	-	TRBJ2-5	17	-	TRBV7-2
CASSLQGLGDGYTF	TGTGCCAGCAGCCTACAGGGGTTAGGGGATGGCTACACCTTC	-	TRBJ1-2	14	TRBD1	TRBV2
CASSHVRGGNTGELFF	TGTGCCAGCAGCCACGTTCGTGGCGGGAACACCGGGGAGCTGTTTTTT	few	TRBJ2-2	16	-	TRBV7-2
CASNLDPTRAFF	TGTGCCAGCAACCTCGACCCGACACGAGCTTTCTTT	-	TRBJ1-1	12	-	TRBV2
CASSGEALERFGAFF	TGTGCCAGTAGTGGCGAGGCATTGGAACGTTTTGGAGCTTTCTTT	-	TRBJ1-1	15	-	TRBV19
CASSPGTAWGQPQHF	TGTGCCAGCAGTCCAGGGACAGCCTGGGGTCAGCCCCAGCATTTT	once	TRBJ1-5	15	TRBD1	TRBV6-5
CASSVGQGSFDSPLHF	TGTGCCAGCAGCGTAGGGCAGGGAAGTTTTGATTCACCCCTCCACTTT	-	TRBJ1-6	16	-	TRBV9
CASSVDTRNTEAFF	TGTGCCAGCAGCGTAGACACAAGGAACACTGAAGCTTTCTTT	-	TRBJ1-1	14	-	TRBV9
CASSPDRVYEQYF	TGTGCCAGCAGCCCAGACAGGGTCTACGAGCAGTACTTC	-	TRBJ2-7	13	TRBD1	TRBV6-2/TRBV6-3
CASSLDRNTEAFF	TGTGCCAGCAGTCTGGACAGGAACACTGAAGCTTTCTTT	few	TRBJ1-1	13	-	TRBV27
CASRPGGSPNYGYTF	TGTGCCAGCAGGCCCGGGGGGTCTCCTAACTATGGCTACACCTTC	-	TRBJ1-2	15	-	TRBV25-1
CSVEDPTGPTYNEQFF	TGCAGCGTTGAAGACCCGACAGGTCCTACCTACAATGAGCAGTTCTTC	-	TRBJ2-1	16	-	TRBV29-1
CASSEAGSVNTGELFF	TGTGCCAGCAGTGAAGCCGGGTCAGTGAACACCGGGGAGCTGTTTTTT	-	TRBJ2-2	16	-	TRBV6-1
CASSFNRGVGEQYF	TGCGCCAGCAGCTTCAACAGGGGTGTTGGAGAGCAGTACTTC	-	TRBJ2-7	14	TRBD1	TRBV5-1
CASSDTSGGYNEQFF	TGCGCCAGCAGTGATACTAGCGGGGGATACAATGAGCAGTTCTTC	-	TRBJ2-1	15	TRBD2	TRBV10-1
CASSRSTGSNSPLHF	TGTGCCAGCAGCCGCTCGACAGGGAGCAATTCACCCCTCCACTTT	-	TRBJ1-6	15	TRBD1	TRBV14
CASSLEGRGNNEQFF	TGTGCCAGCAGCTTAGAAGGGCGGGGGAACAATGAGCAGTTCTTC	-	TRBJ2-1	15	TRBD2	TRBV7-2
CASSLDSLYGYTF	TGTGCCAGCAGCTTAGACAGTCTCTATGGCTACACCTTC	-	TRBJ1-2	13	-	TRBV7-9
CASRRTEDPYNEQFF	TGTGCCAGCAGACGGACAGAGGACCCCTACAATGAGCAGTTCTTC	-	TRBJ2-1	15	-	TRBV6-6
CASRREPVETQYF	TGTGCCAGCAGACGGGAGCCCGTGGAGACCCAGTACTTC	-	TRBJ2-5	13	-	TRBV13
CASSQEIGTGNQPQHF	TGTGCCAGCAGCCAAGAAATCGGGACTGGCAATCAGCCCCAGCATTTT	-	TRBJ1-5	16	-	TRBV3-1/TRBV3-2
CASSWRQGDEKLFF	TGTGCCAGCAGCTGGCGACAGGGAGATGAAAAACTGTTTTTT	-	TRBJ1-4	14	TRBD1	TRBV7-6
CASSQGLLETQYF	TGTGCCAGCAGCCAAGGTCTATTAGAGACCCAGTACTTC	-	TRBJ2-5	13	-	TRBV3-1/TRBV3-2
CASRVDGGAAAASGYTF	TGTGCCAGCAGGGTGGATGGGGGGGCTGCCGCCGCGAGTGGCTACACCTTC	-	TRBJ1-2	17	-	TRBV7-2
CSVTSSGQVRDF	TGCAGCGTCACTTCTTCTGGACAGGTCCGTGACTTC	-	TRBJ2-7	12	TRBD1	TRBV29-1
CASSQEAALAGHNEQFF	TGTGCCAGCAGCCAAGAAGCGGCTCTAGCGGGTCACAATGAGCAGTTCTTC	-	TRBJ2-1	17	TRBD2	TRBV3-1/TRBV3-2
CASSLMRGTVMGYTF	TGTGCCAGCAGCTTAATGCGAGGGACTGTAATGGGCTACACCTTC	medium-sized	TRBJ1-2	15	-	TRBV7-3
CASRNRGLAYEQYF	TGTGCCAGCAGAAATAGGGGGTTAGCCTACGAGCAGTACTTC	once	TRBJ2-7	14	-	TRBV6-5
CASSEELGRRETQYF	TGTGCCAGCAGTGAAGAACTAGGAAGGAGGGAGACCCAGTACTTC	-	TRBJ2-5	15	-	TRBV2